This T cell receptor (beta chain) was captured by sequencing in a study of CD8+CD57+ T cells in acquired aplastic anemia. Study information: The study obtained an average of around 3.4 ug of DNA from sorted CD4+ and CD8+ cells.

As regards this clonotype: Its specificity is unknown.

Genomic DNA constituted the template upon which TCR beta VDJ and CDR3 profiling was performed. TCRdb reprocessed the reads with MiXCR, giving one entry per CDR3 protein. This table holds a few hundred thousand distinct CDR3 sequences, 65% to 80% found once. Study-level points and caveats: Patients were compared with controls for CD8+ Simpson's diversity, and no significant difference emerged.

V lost 5 bases and J lost 2, with 13 bases in between. Germline loops: CDR1 MNHNS, CDR2 SASEGT. The CDR3 has 14 amino acids. The origin of this receptor is a human donor in good health, serving as a control. The chain carries TRBV6-1 and TRBJ2-7, with a weak D call TRBD2 (5 bases). The sequenced sample consisted of sorted CD4+, CD8+, or CD8+CD57+ T cells (not recorded which) from PBMCs. The CDR3 sequence: CASSLNGVTYEQYF. In DNA form, the CDR3 reads TGTGCCAGCAGTCTGAACGGGGTCACCTACGAGCAGTACTTC.